This T cell receptor (beta chain) was captured in a study of control samples from healthy donors and cancer patients. Sequencing used immunoSEQ multiplex PCR; TCRdb keeps in-frame clones, though not all of them. The table records roughly 190,000 clones, roughly nine tenths of them present only once. Sample: blood. This TCR was recovered from a man aged 30-40 years in good health.

The CDR3 loop reads CASSVGDESITGGYTF. The DNA of the CDR3 is TGTGCCAGCAGCGTAGGAGACGAATCAATAACGGGGGGCTACACCTTC. The chain has TRBV9 and TRBJ1-2, with unresolved D. The V end lost 0 bases, the J end lost 8 bases, and 20 bases lay between the germline ends. The CDR3 consists of 16 residues. Germline CDR1 reads SGDLS; CDR2 reads YYNGEE.